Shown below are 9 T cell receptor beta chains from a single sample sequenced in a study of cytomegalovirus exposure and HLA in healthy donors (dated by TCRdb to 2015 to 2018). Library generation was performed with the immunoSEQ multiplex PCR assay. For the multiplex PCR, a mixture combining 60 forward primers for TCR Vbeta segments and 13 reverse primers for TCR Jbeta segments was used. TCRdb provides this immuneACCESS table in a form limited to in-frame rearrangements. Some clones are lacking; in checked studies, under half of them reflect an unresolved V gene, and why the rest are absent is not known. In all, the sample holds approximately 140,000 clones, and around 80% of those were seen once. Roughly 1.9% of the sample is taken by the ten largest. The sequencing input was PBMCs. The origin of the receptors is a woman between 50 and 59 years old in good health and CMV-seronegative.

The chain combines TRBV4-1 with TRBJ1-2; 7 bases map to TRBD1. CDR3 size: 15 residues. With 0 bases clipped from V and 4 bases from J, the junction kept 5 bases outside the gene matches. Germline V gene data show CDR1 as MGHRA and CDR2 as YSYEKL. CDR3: CASSQEGQTSYGYTF. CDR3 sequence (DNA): TGCGCCAGCAGCCAAGAGGGACAGACAAGCTATGGCTACACCTTC.

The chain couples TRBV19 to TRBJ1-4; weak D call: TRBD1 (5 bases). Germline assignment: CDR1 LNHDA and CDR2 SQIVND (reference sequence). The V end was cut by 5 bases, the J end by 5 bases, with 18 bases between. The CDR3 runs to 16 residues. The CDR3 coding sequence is TGTGCCAGTAGTGCCGAAATCTTCAGGGCAAATGAAAAACTGTTTTTT. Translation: CASSAEIFRANEKLFF. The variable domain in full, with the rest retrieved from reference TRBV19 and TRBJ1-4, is DGGITQSPKYLFRKEGQNVTLSCEQNLNHDAMYWYRQDPGQGLRLIYYSQIVNDFQKGDIAEGYSVSREKKESFPLTVTSAQKNPTAFYLCASSAEIFRANEKLFFGSGTQLSVL.

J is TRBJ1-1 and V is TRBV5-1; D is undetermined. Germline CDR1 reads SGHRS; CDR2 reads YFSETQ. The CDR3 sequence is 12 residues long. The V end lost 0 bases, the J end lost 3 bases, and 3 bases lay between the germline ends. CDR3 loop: CASSLDYTEAFF. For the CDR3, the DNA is TGCGCCAGCAGCTTGGACTACACTGAAGCTTTCTTT. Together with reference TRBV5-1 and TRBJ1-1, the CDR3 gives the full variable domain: KAGVTQTPRYLIKTRGQQVTLSCSPISGHRSVSWYQQTPGQGLQFLFEYFSETQRNKGNFPGRFSGRQFSNSRSEMNVSTLELGDSALYLCASSLDYTEAFFGQGTRLTVV.

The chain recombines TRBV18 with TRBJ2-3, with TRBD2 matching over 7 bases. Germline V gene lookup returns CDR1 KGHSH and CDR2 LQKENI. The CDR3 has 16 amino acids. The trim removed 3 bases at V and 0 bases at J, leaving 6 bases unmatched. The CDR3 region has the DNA TGTGCCAGCTCACCGCTTACTAGCGCGAGCACAGATACGCAGTATTTT. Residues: CASSPLTSASTDTQYF.

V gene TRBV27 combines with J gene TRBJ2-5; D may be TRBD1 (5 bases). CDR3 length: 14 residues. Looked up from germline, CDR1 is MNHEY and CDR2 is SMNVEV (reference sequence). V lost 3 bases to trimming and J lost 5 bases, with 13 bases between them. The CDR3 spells CASSLSDTLETQYF. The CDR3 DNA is TGTGCCAGCAGTTTGTCGGACACGTTGGAGACCCAGTACTTC.

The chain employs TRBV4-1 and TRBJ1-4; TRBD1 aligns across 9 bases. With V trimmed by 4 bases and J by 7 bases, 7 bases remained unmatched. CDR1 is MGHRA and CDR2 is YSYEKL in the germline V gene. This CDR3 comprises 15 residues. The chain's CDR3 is CASSPGTGMGEKLFF. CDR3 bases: TGCGCCAGCAGCCCCGGGACAGGGATGGGTGAAAAACTGTTTTTT.

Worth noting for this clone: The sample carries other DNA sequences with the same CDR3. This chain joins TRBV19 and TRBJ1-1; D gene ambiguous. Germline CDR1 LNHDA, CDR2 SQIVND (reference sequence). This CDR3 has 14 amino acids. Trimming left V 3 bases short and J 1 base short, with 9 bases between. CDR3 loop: CASSISGRNTEAFF. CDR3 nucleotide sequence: TGTGCCAGTAGTATCTCAGGAAGGAACACTGAAGCTTTCTTT. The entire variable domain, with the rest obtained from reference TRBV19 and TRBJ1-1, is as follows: DGGITQSPKYLFRKEGQNVTLSCEQNLNHDAMYWYRQDPGQGLRLIYYSQIVNDFQKGDIAEGYSVSREKKESFPLTVTSAQKNPTAFYLCASSISGRNTEAFFGQGTRLTVV.

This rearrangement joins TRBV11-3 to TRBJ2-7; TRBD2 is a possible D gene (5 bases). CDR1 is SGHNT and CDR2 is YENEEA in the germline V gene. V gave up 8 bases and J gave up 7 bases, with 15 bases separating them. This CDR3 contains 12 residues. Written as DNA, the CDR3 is TGTGCCAGCGGTCCTAGAGGGCGGGAGCAGTACGTC. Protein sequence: CASGPRGREQYV.

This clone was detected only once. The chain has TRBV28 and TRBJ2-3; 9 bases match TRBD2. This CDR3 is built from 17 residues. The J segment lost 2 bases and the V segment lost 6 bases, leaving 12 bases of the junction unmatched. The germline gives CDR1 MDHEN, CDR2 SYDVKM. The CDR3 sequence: CASSNGTSQTYTDTQYF. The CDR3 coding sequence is TGTGCCAGCAGCAACGGGACTAGCCAAACCTACACAGATACGCAGTATTTT.